A single sample gave rise to the 28 T cell receptor beta chains below, sequenced in a study of regulatory T cells in long-lasting Graves disease. Construction of the TCR beta libraries employed iRepertoire HTBI primers in conjunction with Arm-PCR of CDR3 regions. TCRdb recomputed calls from the multiplex PCR reads with MiXCR, one row per CDR3 protein. Found here are 550,000 to 600,000 distinct CDR3 sequences, about 16% of them singletons; the top ten hold around 11%. Stated time point: newly diagnosed GD, antithyroid drugs for less than 3 months. Isolated PBMC RNA provided the starting material for the TCR library. These records were also assigned to another study, of T cells in Graves' hyperthyroidism and ophthalmopathy.

The material sequenced was peripheral blood mononuclear cells (PBMCs), taken at new diagnosis, from a patient treated with antithyroid drugs. Receptor source: a man aged 18 to 30 with Graves disease.

There are many counts of this clonotype. The chain couples TRBV18 to TRBJ2-4, with unresolved D. This CDR3 contains 16 residues. Germline CDR1 and CDR2: KGHSH and LQKENI. V lost 0 bases to trimming and J lost 2 bases, with 11 bases between them. The CDR3 sequence: CASSPPDDSTKNIQYF. CDR3 nucleotide sequence: TGTGCCAGCTCACCACCCGACGACTCAACCAAAAACATTCAGTACTTC. Based on the CDR3 plus reference TRBV18 and TRBJ2-4, the full variable domain is NAGVMQNPRHLVRRRGQEARLRCSPMKGHSHVYWYRQLPEEGLKFMVYLQKENIIDESGMPKERFSAEFPKEGPSILRIQQVVRGDSAAYFCASSPPDDSTKNIQYFGAGTRLSVL.

The table lists this clonotype with many counts. The V call is TRBV29-1, the J call TRBJ2-7; D might be TRBD2 (6 bases). This CDR3 spans 14 amino acids. Germline CDR1 reads SQVTM; CDR2 reads ANQGSEA. Trimming took off 4 bases at V and 5 bases at J, with 18 bases between the two ends. The CDR3 sequence: CSVVDGSNTDEQYF. The CDR3 DNA is TGCAGCGTTGTCGACGGGAGTAACACCGACGAGCAGTACTTC.

There are many counts of this clonotype. The V call is TRBV5-1, the J call TRBJ2-1; 9 bases map to TRBD1. Germline V gene data show CDR1 as SGHRS and CDR2 as YFSETQ. This CDR3 is built from 15 residues. V was pared by 3 bases and J by 7 bases, with 8 bases of the junction left unmatched. The DNA of the CDR3 is TGCGCCAGCAGCTACACAGGGGGCCGGGGGAATGAGCAGTTCTTC. It specifies CASSYTGGRGNEQFF. Full variable domain (outside the CDR3, taken from reference TRBV5-1 and TRBJ2-1): KAGVTQTPRYLIKTRGQQVTLSCSPISGHRSVSWYQQTPGQGLQFLFEYFSETQRNKGNFPGRFSGRQFSNSRSEMNVSTLELGDSALYLCASSYTGGRGNEQFFGPGTRLTVL.

This clonotype appeared a few times. This rearrangement joins TRBV25-1 to TRBJ2-1; tentative D call: TRBD1 (5 bases). V was cut by 1 base and J by 14 bases, with 15 bases left in between. CDR1 and CDR2 (germline): MGHDK, SYGVNS. This CDR3 contains 13 residues. This chain's CDR3 is CASSESLGRVKFF. For the CDR3, the DNA is TGTGCCAGCAGTGAATCCCTGGGCAGGGTTAAGTTCTTC.

This chain uses TRBV29-1 with TRBJ2-7, with 7 bases that match TRBD1. Germline CDR1 and CDR2: SQVTM and ANQGSEA. This CDR3 region has 13 residues. V shed 7 bases and J 0 bases; nucleotides not matched to a gene: 6. The CDR3 sequence is CSALGTASYEQYF. The CDR3 DNA follows: TGCAGCGCCCTCGGGACAGCCTCCTACGAGCAGTACTTC.

This clonotype was counted a few times. This chain connects TRBV15 to TRBJ2-7; 11 bases line up with TRBD1. The V and J ends lost 1 base and 2 bases, in that order; junction bases with no gene match: 4. The CDR3 runs to 16 residues. CDR1 is LNHNV and CDR2 is YYDKDF in the germline V gene (reference sequence). The CDR3 spells CATSRGGGQGAYEQYF. CDR3 coding DNA: TGTGCCACCAGCAGAGGGGGGGGACAGGGGGCCTACGAGCAGTACTTC.

The CDR3 DNA is TGCGCCAGCAGCCCTGGGGACAGGGGTGGAAACACCATATATTTT. Translating it yields CASSPGDRGGNTIYF. This chain joins TRBV4-1 and TRBJ1-3; TRBD1 agrees at 10 bases. Germline lookup yields CDR1 MGHRA and CDR2 YSYEKL. This CDR3 has 15 amino acids. The J segment lost 3 bases and the V segment lost 4 bases, leaving 3 bases of the junction unmatched.

This clonotype has just a few counts. The chain is built from TRBV20-1 and TRBJ2-2; D tentatively fits TRBD1 or TRBD2 (5 bases each). CDR3 length equals 15 residues. Trimming stripped 0 bases from V and 5 bases from J, with 13 bases between. The germline gives CDR1 DFQATT, CDR2 SNEGSKA (reference sequence). The CDR3 region has the DNA TGCAGTGCTAGAGATGTCCGAGGGGAAACCGGGGAGCTGTTTTTT. As protein: CSARDVRGETGELFF.

This clonotype was picked up one time. V and J are TRBV20-1 and TRBJ2-3; 10 bases align to TRBD1. The better agreement between TRBJ2-5 and the DNA end casts doubt on the J call. Germline values: CDR1 DFQATT, CDR2 SNEGSKA (reference sequence). The CDR3 is 15 residues long. Here the CDR3 reads CSAAPGTGDLETQYF. CDR3 coding DNA: TGCAGTGCCGCACCCGGGACAGGGGATCTGGAGACCCAGTACTTC.

This chain joins TRBV5-6 and TRBJ1-4; D may be TRBD1 (5 bases). Trimming cost V 0 bases and J 3 bases, with 6 bases left between them. The CDR3 loop spans 14 amino acids. Germline values: CDR1 SGHDT, CDR2 YYEEEE. The CDR3 loop is CASSLEGPNEKLFF. The CDR3 DNA follows: TGTGCCAGCAGCTTGGAGGGACCTAATGAAAAACTGTTTTTT.

About this clonotype: One end of the junction is discordant with germline, which a read error may explain. The chain carries TRBV5-1 and TRBJ2-7, with TRBD2 matching over 13 bases. The CDR3 is 18 residues long. Looked up from germline, CDR1 is SGHRS and CDR2 is YFSETQ. The CDR3 here is CASSWTSGSYRSSYEQYF. In nucleotides, the CDR3 is TGTGCCAGCAGCTGGACTAGCGGGAGTTACCGAAGCTCCTACGAGCAGTACTTC.

This clonotype was observed many times. The chain has TRBV3-1 and TRBJ2-3, with 14 bases matching TRBD2. CDR1 LGHDT and CDR2 YNNKEL come from the germline V gene (reference sequence). V lost 4 bases to trimming and J lost 5 bases; unmatched junction nucleotides: 5. This CDR3 contains 16 residues. In DNA, the CDR3 is TGTGCCAGCAGCCGGGGACTAGCGGGAGCTATAGATACGCAGTATTTT. This gives the protein CASSRGLAGAIDTQYF.

This clonotype appeared many times. CDR3 loop: CSATNRVEYGYTF. The DNA of the CDR3 is TGCAGTGCTACAAACAGGGTGGAGTATGGCTACACCTTC. The V and J genes are TRBV20-1 and TRBJ1-2; tentatively, D is TRBD1 (6 bases). In germline, CDR1 is DFQATT, CDR2 SNEGSKA (reference sequence). The CDR3 has 13 residues. V lost 4 bases, J lost 5 bases, and 14 bases lay in between.

This clonotype was observed at least ten times. The rearrangement joins TRBV27 to TRBJ2-7; tentative D call: TRBD2 (5 bases). CDR3 length equals 15 residues. V was shortened by 6 bases and J by 0 bases, with 15 bases between the two germline ends. In germline, CDR1 is MNHEY, CDR2 SMNVEV (reference sequence). CDR3 amino acids: CASSQEAGFSYEQYF. DNA of the CDR3: TGTGCCAGCAGCCAAGAGGCGGGTTTCTCCTACGAGCAGTACTTC.

The J gene is TRBJ1-4, the V gene TRBV27; weak D call: TRBD1 (5 bases). Germline V gives CDR1 MNHEY, CDR2 SMNVEV (reference sequence). V was cut by 5 bases and J by 2 bases, with 12 bases left in between. The CDR3 consists of 15 residues. The CDR3 DNA follows: TGTGCCAGCAGTAGACACGGGACCACTAATGAAAAACTGTTTTTT. Translating gives CASSRHGTTNEKLFF. The whole variable domain, filled in from reference TRBV27 and TRBJ1-4, reads EAQVTQNPRYLITVTGKKLTVTCSQNMNHEYMSWYRQDPGLGLRQIYYSMNVEVTDKGDVPEGYKVSRKEKRNFPLILESPSPNQTSLYFCASSRHGTTNEKLFFGSGTQLSVL.

This clonotype came up once. V usage is TRBV6-2 or TRBV6-3 and J usage is TRBJ2-7; TRBD1 agrees at 10 bases. J gave up 10 bases and V 6 bases, and 18 bases lay outside the gene matches. Germline V lookup: CDR1 MNHEY, CDR2 SVGEGT. CDR3 length: 16 amino acids. CDR3 loop: CASRPLSGQGGLDQYF. CDR3 nucleotides: TGTGCCAGCAGGCCCCTTTCAGGACAGGGGGGCCTCGATCAGTACTTC.

This sequence joins TRBV6-2 or TRBV6-3 and TRBJ2-2; D not resolved. Germline V gene data show CDR1 as MNHEY and CDR2 as SVGEGT. The CDR3 totals 16 residues. Trimming cost V 5 bases and J 4 bases, with 17 bases left between them. The CDR3 sequence: CASSEVFPQSTGELFF. In DNA, the CDR3 is TGTGCCAGCAGTGAAGTTTTTCCCCAATCCACCGGGGAGCTGTTTTTT.

The chain joins TRBV30 to TRBJ2-3; tentatively, D is TRBD1 or TRBD2 (5 bases each). Germline values: CDR1 GTSNPN, CDR2 SVGIG (reference sequence). V lost 4 bases, J lost 0 bases, and 14 bases lay in between. This CDR3 spans 15 amino acids. CDR3 residues: CAWTLRGRSTDTQYF. The CDR3 DNA reads TGTGCCTGGACCCTGAGGGGACGTAGCACAGATACGCAGTATTTT.

This clonotype was counted many times. V usage is TRBV15 and J usage is TRBJ2-7; D might be TRBD1 (5 bases). The germline gives CDR1 LNHNV, CDR2 YYDKDF (reference sequence). CDR3 size: 14 residues. V was trimmed by 8 bases and J by 0 bases, leaving 14 bases between them. CDR3 bases: TGTGCCACCGCTGGCAGGGTTGGCTCCTACGAGCAGTACTTC. As protein: CATAGRVGSYEQYF. The full variable domain, rest sourced from reference TRBV15 and TRBJ2-7, is DAMVIQNPRYQVTQFGKPVTLSCSQTLNHNVMYWYQQKSSQAPKLLFHYYDKDFNNEADTPDNFQSRRPNTSFCFLDIRSPGLGDTAMYLCATAGRVGSYEQYFGPGTRLTVT.

V is TRBV4-1 and J is TRBJ1-5; D not resolved. Germline assignment: CDR1 MGHRA and CDR2 YSYEKL. V was clipped by 4 bases and J by 2 bases, with 9 bases between them. This CDR3 has 14 residues. For the CDR3, the DNA is TGCGCCAGCAGCCGAGGGTCCGGCAATCAGCCCCAGCATTTT. Protein product: CASSRGSGNQPQHF.

This clonotype has at least ten counts. This rearrangement joins TRBV20-1 to TRBJ2-3; 13 bases match TRBD2. This CDR3 comprises 17 residues. The germline gives CDR1 DFQATT, CDR2 SNEGSKA (reference sequence). After removal of 4 bases from V and 2 bases from J, the junction contained 9 bases not matched to a gene. CDR3 sequence: CSATTGTSGKDTDTQYF. DNA for the CDR3: TGCAGTGCTACCACTGGGACTAGCGGGAAAGACACAGATACGCAGTATTTT.

The rearrangement uses TRBV27 and TRBJ1-1; 8 nucleotides align to TRBD1. CDR3 size: 16 residues. From germline, CDR1 is MNHEY and CDR2 SMNVEV (reference sequence). V lost 4 bases, J lost 1 base, and 8 bases stayed unmatched. The CDR3 loop reads CASSSRQGRENTEAFF. The CDR3 coding sequence is TGTGCCAGCAGTTCCCGACAGGGGAGGGAGAACACTGAAGCTTTCTTT.

This clonotype was counted between two and nine times. The chain carries TRBV20-1 and TRBJ2-5, with D uncertain. The CDR3 covers 12 residues. V lost 4 bases to trimming and J lost 1 base, with 7 bases between them. CDR1 and CDR2 from the germline V gene are DFQATT and SNEGSKA (reference sequence). CDR3: CSANLVQETQYF. The CDR3 DNA sequence: TGCAGTGCTAACCTAGTCCAAGAGACCCAGTACTTC.

This clonotype has just a few counts. V gene TRBV7-9 combines with J gene TRBJ1-1; TRBD1 agrees at 7 bases. Germline CDR1 and CDR2: SEHNR and FQNEAQ (reference sequence). After removal of 5 bases from V and 7 bases from J, the junction contained 13 bases not matched to a gene. The CDR3 contains 15 residues. The CDR3 here is CASSPKIRQGVEAFF. The CDR3 DNA reads as TGTGCCAGCAGCCCCAAAATACGGCAGGGGGTTGAAGCTTTCTTT.

This clonotype was counted ten times or more. The chain couples TRBV12-3 or TRBV12-4 to TRBJ2-3, with D hard to call. V was clipped by 4 bases and J by 1 base, with 6 bases between them. This CDR3 has 13 amino acids. The CDR3 spells CASSSRGTDTQYF. CDR3 bases: TGTGCCAGCAGTTCAAGGGGCACAGATACGCAGTATTTT.

This clonotype was seen only a few times. V gene TRBV29-1 combines with J gene TRBJ2-3, with no clear D. CDR3 length: 14 amino acids. Germline V CDR1 and CDR2: SQVTM, ANQGSEA. V shed 3 bases and J shed 0 bases, with 10 bases lying between them. As DNA, the CDR3 is TGCAGCGTTGATGCGGTGTTTAGCACAGATACGCAGTATTTT. Encoded protein: CSVDAVFSTDTQYF.

On this clonotype itself: This clone may be a read error of a much larger clone one base away. The CDR3 is CASSPAGLAGAEQFF. CDR3 nucleotide sequence: TGTGCCAGCAGCCCAGCGGGTCTAGCGGGAGCAGAGCAGTTCTTC. J is TRBJ2-1 and V is TRBV11-2; 10 bases are shared with TRBD2. V was clipped by 5 bases and J by 10 bases; unmatched bases: 11. The germline V gene encodes CDR1 SGHAT and CDR2 FQNNGV. The CDR3 totals 15 residues.

This clonotype was observed a handful of times. The chain couples TRBV3-1 to TRBJ2-3, with TRBD2 identical over 8 bases. Germline trimming cut 3 bases from V and 1 base from J; bases unmatched to any gene: 9. The CDR3 loop spans 17 amino acids. Germline-derived CDR1 and CDR2 are LGHDT and YNNKEL (reference sequence). The CDR3 DNA is TGTGCCAGCAGCCAGACACTAGCGGAAACCGGCACAGATACGCAGTATTTT. It is translated as CASSQTLAETGTDTQYF.